This TCR beta chain was identified in a study of cytomegalovirus exposure and HLA in healthy donors. Study in general: Earlier, 117 million unique TCR beta sequences were recovered from about 179 million T cells by an analysis.

Study-level points and caveats: According to an earlier analysis, most TCR beta V segments yielded productive rearrangements about 87% or about 30% of the time. Specific recognition of CMV antigens was confirmed in vitro for a few chains (all CMV-associated).

The PCR had 60 Vbeta and 13 Jbeta primers. Generated by immunoSEQ multiplex PCR, the TCRdb table keeps only in-frame clones and is missing some. The sample carries tens of thousands of clones, approximately 79% recorded once. The trim removed 7 bases at V and 6 bases at J, leaving 7 bases unmatched. The CDR3 is made up of 15 amino acids. CDR1 SGHNT and CDR2 YYREEE come from the germline V gene (reference sequence). In the case of this clone: Its antigen is as yet unknown.

The chain has TRBV5-4 and TRBJ2-5; 15 bases match TRBD2. Sequenced sample: PBMCs. The clonotype originates from a female donor in good health and CMV-seronegative. CDR3 nucleotides: TGTGCCAGCCAAGGACTAGCGGGAGGGCCTCAGACCCAGTACTTC. It translates to CASQGLAGGPQTQYF.